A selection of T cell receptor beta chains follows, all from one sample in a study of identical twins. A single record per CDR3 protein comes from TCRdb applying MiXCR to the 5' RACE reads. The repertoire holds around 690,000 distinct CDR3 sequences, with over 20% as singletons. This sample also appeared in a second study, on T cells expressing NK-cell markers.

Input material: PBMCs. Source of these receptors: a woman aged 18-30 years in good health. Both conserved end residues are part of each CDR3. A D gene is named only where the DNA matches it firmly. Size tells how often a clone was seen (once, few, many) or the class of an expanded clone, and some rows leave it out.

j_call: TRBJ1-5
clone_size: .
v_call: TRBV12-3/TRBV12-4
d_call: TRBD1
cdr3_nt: TGTGCCAGCAGTCTGCGGGACAGGGACGGGTATAGCAATCAGCCCCAGCATTTT
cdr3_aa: CASSLRDRDGYSNQPQHF

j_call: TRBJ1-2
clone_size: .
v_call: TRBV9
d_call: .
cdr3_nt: TGTGCCAGCAGCGGATTAGGCAGGGGAGGCTACACCTTC
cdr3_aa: CASSGLGRGGYTF

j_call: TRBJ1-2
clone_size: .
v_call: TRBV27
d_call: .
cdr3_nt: TGTGCCAGCAGTTTATCGGGGGCTAGCTATGGCTACACCTTC
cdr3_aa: CASSLSGASYGYTF

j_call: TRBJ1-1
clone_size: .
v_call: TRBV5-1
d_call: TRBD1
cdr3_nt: TGCGCCAGCAGCCCGACAGGGGACAACACTGAAGCTTTCTTT
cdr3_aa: CASSPTGDNTEAFF

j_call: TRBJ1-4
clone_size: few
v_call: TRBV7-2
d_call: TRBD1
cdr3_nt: TGTGCCAGCAGCTTAACAGGGGAGAAACTGTTTTTT
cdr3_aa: CASSLTGEKLFF

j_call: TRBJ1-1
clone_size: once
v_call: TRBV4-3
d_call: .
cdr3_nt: TGCGCCAGCAGCCAAGTAGGTGTGAACACTGAAGCTTTCTTT
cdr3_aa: CASSQVGVNTEAFF

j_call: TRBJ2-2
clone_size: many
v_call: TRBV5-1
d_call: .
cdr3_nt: TGCGCCAGCAGCTTGGATGGGGCAGGTCCGAACGGGGAGCTGTTTTTT
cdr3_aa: CASSLDGAGPNGELFF

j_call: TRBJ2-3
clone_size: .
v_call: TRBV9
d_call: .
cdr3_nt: TGTGCCAGCAGCGCGGGGGGCGGAACCACAGATACGCAGTATTTT
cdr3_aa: CASSAGGGTTDTQYF

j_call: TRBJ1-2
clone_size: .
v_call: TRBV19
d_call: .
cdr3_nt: TGTGCCAGTACCCGACAGGTATCTTCGTATGGCTACACCTTC
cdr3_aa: CASTRQVSSYGYTF

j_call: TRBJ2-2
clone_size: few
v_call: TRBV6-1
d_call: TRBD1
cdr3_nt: TGTGCCAGCAGTACAGGGGGCTCGGCCGGGGAGCTGTTTTTT
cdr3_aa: CASSTGGSAGELFF